The T cell receptor beta chain under discussion was sequenced for a study of T cell changes during pregnancy in multiple sclerosis. J was trimmed by 7 bases and V by 5 bases; bases with no gene match: 11. Germline values: CDR1 MNHNS, CDR2 SASEGT. The CDR3 runs 15 residues. TCRdb's table, derived via immunoSEQ multiplex PCR, lists solely in-frame clones and lacks some. The profile shows about 80,000 clones, under 95% of them singletons. The receptor's source is a female donor with multiple sclerosis, enrolled in a pregnancy study. Sequencing used peripheral blood, obtained before pregnancy. The chain joins TRBV6-1 to TRBJ1-1; 9 nucleotides line up with TRBD1. Here the CDR3 reads CASSPYRGQEIEAFF. CDR3 DNA sequence: TGTGCCAGCAGTCCTTACAGGGGGCAGGAGATTGAAGCTTTCTTT.